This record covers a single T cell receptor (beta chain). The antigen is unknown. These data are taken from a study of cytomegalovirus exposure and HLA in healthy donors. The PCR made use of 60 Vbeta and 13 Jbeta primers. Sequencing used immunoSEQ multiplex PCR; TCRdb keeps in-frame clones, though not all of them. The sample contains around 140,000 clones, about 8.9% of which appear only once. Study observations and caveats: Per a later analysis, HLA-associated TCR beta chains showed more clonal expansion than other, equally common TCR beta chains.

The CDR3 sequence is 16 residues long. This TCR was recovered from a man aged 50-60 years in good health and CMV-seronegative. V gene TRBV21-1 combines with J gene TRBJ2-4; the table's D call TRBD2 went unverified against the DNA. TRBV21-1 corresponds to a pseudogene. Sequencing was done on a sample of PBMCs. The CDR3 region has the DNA TGTGCCAGCAGCGACCCGAGAGGGCTAGCCAAAAACATTCAGTACTTC. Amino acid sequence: CASSDPRGLAKNIQYF.